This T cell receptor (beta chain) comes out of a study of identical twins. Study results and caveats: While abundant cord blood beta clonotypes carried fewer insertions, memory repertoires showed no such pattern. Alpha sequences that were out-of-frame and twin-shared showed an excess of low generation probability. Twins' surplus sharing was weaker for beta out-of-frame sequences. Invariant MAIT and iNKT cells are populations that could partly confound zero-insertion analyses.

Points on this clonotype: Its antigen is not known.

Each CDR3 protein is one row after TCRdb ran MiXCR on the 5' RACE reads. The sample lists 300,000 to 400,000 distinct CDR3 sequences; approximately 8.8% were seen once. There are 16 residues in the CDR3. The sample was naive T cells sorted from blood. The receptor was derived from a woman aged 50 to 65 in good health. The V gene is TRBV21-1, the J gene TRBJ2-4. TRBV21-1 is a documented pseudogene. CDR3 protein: CASSGWQSLAKNIQYF. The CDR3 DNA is TGTGCCAGCAGCGGGTGGCAATCACTAGCCAAAAACATTCAGTACTTC.